This TCR beta chain was documented in a study of a mutant IDH1 vaccine in newly diagnosed glioma (dated by TCRdb to about 2021). Regarding the study in general: Across visits V03 through V10, patients got a total of eight vaccinations, given in weeks 1, 3, 5, 7, 11, 15, 19 and 23. Vaccination was initiated 4-6 weeks after radiotherapy alone, or concurrently with temozolomide cycles in the chemotherapy-containing groups. The roughly 30 treated patients were approximately 62% male and around 40% female, with a mean age of around 40 years. Prior to enrollment, standard therapy consisting of radiotherapy alone, temozolomide alone, or radiochemotherapy with temozolomide had been administered to patients, with the combination being received by most patients. Six visits were used for peripheral blood collection: V03 (baseline), V05, V07, V10, V12 and V13. For exploratory analyses, approximately 23 treated patients had longitudinal TCRB deep sequencing done wherever samples were available. The investigation overall reported the following: Across multiple MHC alleles, vaccine-induced immune responses were seen in around 93% of patients. According to the authors, sample limitations meant that analyses of patient blood samples could not be reproduced. No apparent relationship was observed between pseudoprogression and alterations in the top peripheral T cell clonotypes detected by TCRB sequencing. PBMC samples for TCRB deep sequencing were selected based on availability.

Regarding this clone: It lacks a known antigen. Base qualities are not recorded, but no much larger clone differs from it by a single base.

Reading the label with the study, this specimen's time point is: week 5, during vaccination. Each vaccine dose, consisting of 300 ug of a 20-mer mutant IDH1 peptide in Montanide, was administered subcutaneously with topical imiquimod. Newly diagnosed WHO grade 3 or 4 IDH1-mutant astrocytomas showing loss of nuclear ATRX were present in the donors. The samples were drawn from NOA16, a multicentre, single-arm, open-label phase I trial in Germany that tested a mutant IDH1 peptide vaccine in humans for the first time. Genomic DNA for TCRB sequencing was extracted from EDTA blood using the DNeasy Blood and Tissue Kit. Libraries were built with the immunoSEQ multiplex PCR assay. Rearranged TCR beta chain sequences were amplified with the hsTCRB Kit following the manufacturer's protocol. Sequencing of TCRB libraries was carried out on an Illumina MiSeq. From the authors' description of their analysis: The proprietary platform of the kit vendor was used for demultiplexing, trimming and gene mapping. The source is immuneACCESS, and TCRdb retained only in-frame sequences with V and J called. Part of the clones is not carried over; for the studies checked, unresolved V genes explain less than half of this, and the remainder is unexplained. V, J and clone size derive from that table, while D and trimming were established from the DNA sequence. The sample profile shows tens of thousands of clones; roughly 80% of them were found once. Roughly 3.2% of the sample is held by the ten biggest clonotypes.

The TCR comes from a woman aged 18-29 years with glioma. Some clones in this sample may be carry-over from other donors' samples. The material sequenced was PBMCs, taken from a glioma patient whose treatment included an IDH1 peptide vaccine.

The CDR3 region has the sequence CASSQNYEQYF. The DNA reads as follows: TGTGCCAGCAGCCAGAACTACGAGCAGTACTTC. This sequence uses TRBV14 and TRBJ2-7; no D gene is confidently identified. From cysteine to phenylalanine, the CDR3 is 11 amino acids long. Just the 33-base CDR3 DNA is kept, in frame starting at base 1. CDR1 and CDR2 are drawn from the germline V gene: SGHDN, FVKESK. V and J are truncated by 3 bases and 3 bases respectively, leaving an intervening sequence of 3 bases.